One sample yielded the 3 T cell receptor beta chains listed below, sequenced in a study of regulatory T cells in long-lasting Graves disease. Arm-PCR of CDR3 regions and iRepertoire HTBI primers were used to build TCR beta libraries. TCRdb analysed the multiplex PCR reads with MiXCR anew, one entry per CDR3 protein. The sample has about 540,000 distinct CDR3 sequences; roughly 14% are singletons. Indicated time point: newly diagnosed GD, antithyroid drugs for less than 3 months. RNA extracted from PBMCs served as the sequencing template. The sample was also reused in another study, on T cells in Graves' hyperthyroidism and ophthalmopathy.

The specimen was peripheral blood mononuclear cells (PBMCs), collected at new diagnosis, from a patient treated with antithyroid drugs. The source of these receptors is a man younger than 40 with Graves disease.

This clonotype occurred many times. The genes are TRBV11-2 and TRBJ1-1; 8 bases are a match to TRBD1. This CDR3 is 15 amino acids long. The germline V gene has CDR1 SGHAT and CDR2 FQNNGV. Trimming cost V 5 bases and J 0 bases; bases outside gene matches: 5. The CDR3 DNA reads TGTGCCAGCAGCCCTAGACAGGGGCTGAACACTGAAGCTTTCTTT. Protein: CASSPRQGLNTEAFF.

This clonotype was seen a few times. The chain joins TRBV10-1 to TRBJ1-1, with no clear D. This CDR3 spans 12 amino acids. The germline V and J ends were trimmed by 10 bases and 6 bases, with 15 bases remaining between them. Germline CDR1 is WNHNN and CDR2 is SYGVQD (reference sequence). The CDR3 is CATASGYAEAFF. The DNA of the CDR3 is TGCGCCACCGCGTCGGGGTATGCTGAAGCTTTCTTT.

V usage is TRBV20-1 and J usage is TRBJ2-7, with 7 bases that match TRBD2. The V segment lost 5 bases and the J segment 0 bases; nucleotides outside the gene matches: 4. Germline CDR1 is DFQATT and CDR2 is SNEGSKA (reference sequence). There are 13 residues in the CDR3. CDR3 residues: CSAPRTSSYEQYF. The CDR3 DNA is TGCAGTGCTCCCAGGACTAGCTCCTACGAGCAGTACTTC.